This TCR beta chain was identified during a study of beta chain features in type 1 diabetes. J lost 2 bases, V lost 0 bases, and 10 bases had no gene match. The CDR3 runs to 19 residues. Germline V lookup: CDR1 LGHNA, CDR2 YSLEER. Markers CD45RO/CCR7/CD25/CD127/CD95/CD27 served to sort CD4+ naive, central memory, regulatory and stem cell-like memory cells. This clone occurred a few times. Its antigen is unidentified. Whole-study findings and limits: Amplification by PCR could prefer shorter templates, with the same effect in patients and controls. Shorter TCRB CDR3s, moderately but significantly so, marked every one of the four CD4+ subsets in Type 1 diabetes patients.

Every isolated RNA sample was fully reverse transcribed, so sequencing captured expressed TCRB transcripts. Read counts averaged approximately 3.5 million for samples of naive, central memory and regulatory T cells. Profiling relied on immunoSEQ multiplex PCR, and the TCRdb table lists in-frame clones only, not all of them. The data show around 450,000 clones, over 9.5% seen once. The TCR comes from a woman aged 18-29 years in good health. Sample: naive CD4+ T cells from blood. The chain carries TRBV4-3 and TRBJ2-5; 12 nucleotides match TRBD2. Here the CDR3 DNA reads TGCGCCAGCAGCCAAGATACGCCTAGCGGGGGGGTAGCTCAAGAGACCCAGTACTTC. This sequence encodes CASSQDTPSGGVAQETQYF.